This T cell receptor beta chain was recorded in a study of T cells in Graves' hyperthyroidism and ophthalmopathy. Study-level points and caveats: Blood also held most thyroid clonotypes expanded beyond 0.001.

The sample holds a few counts of this clonotype. Its cognate antigen is unknown. One junction end does not reproduce the germline sequence, and a read error may be involved. Graves' hyperthyroidism was deemed stable absent ophthalmopathy progression within 18 months. Diagnosis relied on clinical symptoms, serum thyroxine and TRAb, thyroid ultrasound and orbital computed tomography. The authors obtained PBMCs from 9 to 10 ml of fresh peripheral blood. Germline CDR1 MNHNS, CDR2 SASEGT. This CDR3 contains 13 residues. Amplified regions were TCR beta CDR3 sequences from RNA transcripts. In the first-round RT-PCR of the TCR CDR3, the HTBI primer set was used. Each CDR3 protein is one row after TCRdb ran MiXCR on the multiplex PCR reads. This sample carries roughly 700,000 distinct CDR3 sequences, 14% of them seen once, and the ten largest clones take about 9.4%.

V is TRBV6-1 and J is TRBJ2-1; 9 bases are a match to TRBD2. This clonotype originated in a woman aged 18-29 years with Graves' hyperthyroidism. Sequencing input: blood. The CDR3 DNA is TGTGCTAGCAGGAGGATAGCGGGAGATGAGCAGTTCTTC. It encodes CASRRIAGDEQFF.